This is a list of T cell receptor beta chains from one sample in a study of blood T cell repertoires in COVID-19. Generated by immunoSEQ multiplex PCR, the TCRdb table keeps only in-frame clones and is missing some. The sample has 95,000 to 120,000 clones, around 83% seen once. The material sequenced was peripheral blood. These receptors all stem from a woman in her sixties or seventies with COVID-19, enrolled during active disease. Both conserved end residues are part of each CDR3. The D gene is left open where the match is weak. A clone size is listed for some rows: how often the clone was seen (once, few, many), or a class if it is expanded.

CDR3aa: CASSYSTRGIYGYTF
CDR3nt: TGTGCCAGCAGTTACTCGACCAGGGGAATCTATGGCTACACCTTC
d_gene: NA
v_gene: TRBV6-5
j_gene: TRBJ1-2
abundance: NA

CDR3aa: CSVARRGGYTF
CDR3nt: TGCAGCGTTGCTCGCAGGGGAGGCTACACCTTC
d_gene: NA
v_gene: TRBV29-1
j_gene: TRBJ1-2
abundance: NA

CDR3aa: CASSSVDSSYEQYF
CDR3nt: TGTGCCAGTAGTTCCGTGGACAGTTCCTACGAGCAGTACTTC
d_gene: NA
v_gene: TRBV19
j_gene: TRBJ2-7
abundance: NA

CDR3aa: CASSLDRTEAFF
CDR3nt: TGTGCCAGCAGTTTGGACAGGACTGAAGCTTTCTTT
d_gene: TRBD1
v_gene: TRBV28
j_gene: TRBJ1-1
abundance: NA

CDR3aa: CASSLIQGSTGELFF
CDR3nt: TGTGCCAGCAGCCTAATACAGGGGAGCACCGGGGAGCTGTTTTTT
d_gene: TRBD1
v_gene: TRBV11-2
j_gene: TRBJ2-2
abundance: NA

CDR3aa: CSVRDFYEQYF
CDR3nt: TGCAGCGTCAGGGACTTCTACGAGCAGTACTTC
d_gene: NA
v_gene: TRBV29-1
j_gene: TRBJ2-7
abundance: NA

CDR3aa: CASSSLHPTGSYGYTF
CDR3nt: TGTGCCAGCAGTTCGCTACACCCGACGGGGTCCTATGGCTACACCTTC
d_gene: NA
v_gene: TRBV6-6
j_gene: TRBJ1-2
abundance: NA

CDR3aa: CASRLVGHGSPLHF
CDR3nt: TGCGCCAGCAGGTTGGTGGGGCACGGTTCACCCCTCCACTTT
d_gene: NA
v_gene: TRBV5-1
j_gene: TRBJ1-6
abundance: NA

CDR3aa: CASREGTGRYNSPLHF
CDR3nt: TGTGCCAGCAGAGAGGGGACAGGGAGGTATAATTCACCCCTCCACTTT
d_gene: TRBD1
v_gene: TRBV2
j_gene: TRBJ1-6
abundance: NA

CDR3aa: CASRLTGEGETQYF
CDR3nt: TGTGCCAGCAGGCTGACAGGGGAGGGGGAGACCCAGTACTTC
d_gene: NA
v_gene: TRBV6-5
j_gene: TRBJ2-5
abundance: NA

CDR3aa: CASSPAARQGGSEAFF
CDR3nt: TGTGCCAGCTCACCGGCAGCCCGACAGGGCGGATCTGAAGCTTTCTTT
d_gene: TRBD1
v_gene: TRBV18
j_gene: TRBJ1-1
abundance: few

CDR3aa: CASSVGGMEEKLFF
CDR3nt: TGTGCCAGCAGCGTAGGAGGGATGGAGGAAAAACTGTTTTTT
d_gene: NA
v_gene: TRBV9
j_gene: TRBJ1-4
abundance: NA

CDR3aa: CASSTPQGAYSPLHF
CDR3nt: TGTGCCAGCAGCACCCCACAGGGGGCGTATTCACCCCTCCACTTT
d_gene: NA
v_gene: TRBV21-1
j_gene: TRBJ1-6
abundance: once

CDR3aa: CASRKGTSNYGYTF
CDR3nt: TGTGCCAGCAGAAAAGGGACATCTAACTATGGCTACACCTTC
d_gene: NA
v_gene: TRBV14
j_gene: TRBJ1-2
abundance: NA

CDR3aa: CASSFRTSGDEQFF
CDR3nt: TGTGCCAGCAGCTTTAGGACTAGCGGGGATGAGCAGTTCTTC
d_gene: TRBD2
v_gene: TRBV7-8
j_gene: TRBJ2-1
abundance: NA

CDR3aa: CASSSRQGGVGRPQHF
CDR3nt: TGTGCCAGCAGTTCGAGACAGGGGGGGGTGGGGAGGCCCCAGCATTTT
d_gene: TRBD1
v_gene: TRBV27
j_gene: TRBJ1-5
abundance: few

CDR3aa: CASRRAGARANYGYTF
CDR3nt: TGTGCCAGCAGACGGGCAGGGGCCCGAGCTAACTATGGCTACACCTTC
d_gene: NA
v_gene: TRBV25-1
j_gene: TRBJ1-2
abundance: NA

CDR3aa: CASSEGNGFGNTIYF
CDR3nt: TGTGCCAGCAGTGAAGGTAACGGGTTTGGAAACACCATATATTTT
d_gene: NA
v_gene: TRBV6-1
j_gene: TRBJ1-3
abundance: NA

CDR3aa: CATSEGGGPREETQYF
CDR3nt: TGTGCCACCAGTGAAGGTGGCGGGCCCCGGGAAGAGACCCAGTACTTC
d_gene: NA
v_gene: TRBV24-1
j_gene: TRBJ2-5
abundance: NA

CDR3aa: CASEGQGISVYEQYF
CDR3nt: TGTGCCTCGGAGGGACAGGGGATATCCGTGTACGAGCAGTACTTC
d_gene: TRBD1
v_gene: TRBV30
j_gene: TRBJ2-7
abundance: few

CDR3aa: CAWTGGGIGTYEQYF
CDR3nt: TGTGCCTGGACAGGGGGCGGCATAGGGACATACGAGCAGTACTTC
d_gene: TRBD1
v_gene: TRBV30
j_gene: TRBJ2-7
abundance: NA

CDR3aa: CASSLVGGSLAGSQETQYF
CDR3nt: TGTGCCAGCAGCTTAGTGGGGGGGTCGTTAGCGGGTTCTCAAGAGACCCAGTACTTC
d_gene: TRBD2
v_gene: TRBV7-2
j_gene: TRBJ2-5
abundance: few

CDR3aa: CATSTSQGYYGYTF
CDR3nt: TGTGCCACCAGCACGTCTCAGGGCTACTATGGCTACACCTTC
d_gene: NA
v_gene: TRBV15
j_gene: TRBJ1-2
abundance: NA

CDR3aa: CASSLERNEQFF
CDR3nt: TGTGCCAGCAGCTTAGAGCGGAATGAGCAGTTCTTC
d_gene: NA
v_gene: TRBV7-2
j_gene: TRBJ2-1
abundance: NA

CDR3aa: CASSEASRVNDYTF
CDR3nt: TGTGCCAGCAGTGAAGCAAGCAGGGTAAACGACTACACCTTC
d_gene: NA
v_gene: TRBV2
j_gene: TRBJ1-2
abundance: NA

CDR3aa: CASSLGVTGTSGNTIYF
CDR3nt: TGCGCCAGCAGCTTGGGCGTGACAGGAACCTCTGGAAACACCATATATTTT
d_gene: NA
v_gene: TRBV5-1
j_gene: TRBJ1-3
abundance: NA

CDR3aa: CATSDLSEAGDTGELFF
CDR3nt: TGTGCCACCAGTGATCTTTCGGAAGCGGGGGACACCGGGGAGCTGTTTTTT
d_gene: TRBD2
v_gene: TRBV24-1
j_gene: TRBJ2-2
abundance: NA

CDR3aa: CASSIQNTEAFF
CDR3nt: TGTGCCAGCAGCATACAAAACACTGAAGCTTTCTTT
d_gene: NA
v_gene: TRBV3-1/TRBV3-2
j_gene: TRBJ1-1
abundance: NA

CDR3aa: CASSFGTGGRSPLHF
CDR3nt: TGCGCCAGCAGCTTTGGGACAGGGGGCCGCTCACCCCTCCACTTT
d_gene: TRBD1
v_gene: TRBV5-1
j_gene: TRBJ1-6
abundance: NA

CDR3aa: CASSHLMTGGISANYGYTF
CDR3nt: TGCGCCAGCAGCCACTTGATGACAGGGGGGATATCAGCTAACTATGGCTACACCTTC
d_gene: TRBD1
v_gene: TRBV4-3
j_gene: TRBJ1-2
abundance: NA

CDR3aa: CASSEGREYEQYF
CDR3nt: TGTGCCAGCAGTGAGGGCAGAGAGTACGAGCAGTACTTC
d_gene: NA
v_gene: TRBV6-1
j_gene: TRBJ2-7
abundance: NA

CDR3aa: CASRELMNTEAFF
CDR3nt: TGTGCCAGTAGAGAACTAATGAACACTGAAGCTTTCTTT
d_gene: NA
v_gene: TRBV19
j_gene: TRBJ1-1
abundance: NA

CDR3aa: CASRGTGVGSMNTEAFF
CDR3nt: TGTGCCAGCAGGGGGACAGGGGTAGGGTCCATGAACACTGAAGCTTTCTTT
d_gene: TRBD1
v_gene: TRBV3-1/TRBV3-2
j_gene: TRBJ1-1
abundance: few

CDR3aa: CASSQGAGRASYGYTF
CDR3nt: TGTGCCAGCAGCCAAGGAGCCGGGAGGGCCAGCTATGGCTACACCTTC
d_gene: NA
v_gene: TRBV3-1/TRBV3-2
j_gene: TRBJ1-2
abundance: few

CDR3aa: CASSVDGRHYEQYF
CDR3nt: TGTGCCAGCAGCGTAGATGGCAGGCACTACGAGCAGTACTTC
d_gene: NA
v_gene: TRBV9
j_gene: TRBJ2-7
abundance: few

CDR3aa: CASSRTRDSSGNTIYF
CDR3nt: TGTGCCAGCAGCCGTACCCGGGACAGCTCTGGAAACACCATATATTTT
d_gene: TRBD1
v_gene: TRBV27
j_gene: TRBJ1-3
abundance: NA

CDR3aa: CASSKGRRGLAGVSSYNEQFF
CDR3nt: TGTGCCAGCAGCAAAGGGAGACGAGGACTAGCGGGGGTGAGCTCCTACAATGAGCAGTTCTTC
d_gene: NA
v_gene: TRBV21-1
j_gene: TRBJ2-1
abundance: NA

CDR3aa: CASTWGRADTQYF
CDR3nt: TGTGCCAGTACCTGGGGGCGGGCAGATACGCAGTATTTT
d_gene: NA
v_gene: TRBV19
j_gene: TRBJ2-3
abundance: NA

CDR3aa: CASSISGGTDTQYF
CDR3nt: TGTGCCAGCAGCATTAGCGGGGGGACAGATACGCAGTATTTT
d_gene: TRBD2
v_gene: TRBV7-6
j_gene: TRBJ2-3
abundance: few

CDR3aa: CASSFTGPEAFF
CDR3nt: TGCGCCAGCAGCTTTACAGGACCTGAAGCTTTCTTT
d_gene: NA
v_gene: TRBV5-1
j_gene: TRBJ1-1
abundance: NA

CDR3aa: CASSFAAGTSGASTDTQYF
CDR3nt: TGTGCCAGCAGTTTCGCAGCCGGGACTAGCGGGGCCAGCACAGATACGCAGTATTTT
d_gene: TRBD2
v_gene: TRBV28
j_gene: TRBJ2-3
abundance: once

CDR3aa: CASSLAGGDQPQHF
CDR3nt: TGTGCCAGCAGCTTAGCGGGGGGGGACCAGCCCCAGCATTTT
d_gene: NA
v_gene: TRBV7-2
j_gene: TRBJ1-5
abundance: NA

CDR3aa: CASTQGSGLSYGYTF
CDR3nt: TGTGCCAGCACCCAAGGATCAGGATTAAGTTATGGCTACACCTTC
d_gene: NA
v_gene: TRBV7-8
j_gene: TRBJ1-2
abundance: NA

CDR3aa: CASGRDSGANVLTF
CDR3nt: TGTGCTAGTGGGAGGGATTCTGGGGCCAACGTCCTGACTTTC
d_gene: NA
v_gene: TRBV12-5
j_gene: TRBJ2-6
abundance: NA

CDR3aa: CASSPPWAGGPNEQFF
CDR3nt: TGTGCCAGTAGTCCGCCTTGGGCGGGGGGGCCAAATGAGCAGTTCTTC
d_gene: TRBD2
v_gene: TRBV19
j_gene: TRBJ2-1
abundance: NA

CDR3aa: CASSEGAAGVGYTF
CDR3nt: TGTGCCAGCAGTGAGGGTGCCGCGGGGGTTGGCTACACCTTC
d_gene: NA
v_gene: TRBV2
j_gene: TRBJ1-2
abundance: NA

CDR3aa: CASSLLLVAGRIGNTGELFF
CDR3nt: TGTGCCAGCAGTTTGTTGTTGGTAGCGGGGCGTATCGGAAACACCGGGGAGCTGTTTTTT
d_gene: TRBD2
v_gene: TRBV27
j_gene: TRBJ2-2
abundance: NA

CDR3aa: CASSLEQGEEDTQYF
CDR3nt: TGTGCCAGCAGCTTGGAACAGGGTGAGGAAGATACGCAGTATTTT
d_gene: NA
v_gene: TRBV5-4
j_gene: TRBJ2-3
abundance: NA

CDR3aa: CSVALLRDRAGNTIYF
CDR3nt: TGCAGCGTCGCATTATTACGGGACAGGGCTGGAAACACCATATATTTT
d_gene: TRBD1
v_gene: TRBV29-1
j_gene: TRBJ1-3
abundance: once

CDR3aa: CASSVGYNQPQHF
CDR3nt: TGTGCCAGCAGCGTAGGTTACAATCAGCCCCAGCATTTT
d_gene: NA
v_gene: TRBV9
j_gene: TRBJ1-5
abundance: NA

CDR3aa: CASSVDNTEAFF
CDR3nt: TGCGCCAGCAGTGTAGATAACACTGAAGCTTTCTTT
d_gene: NA
v_gene: TRBV10-2
j_gene: TRBJ1-1
abundance: few

CDR3aa: CATSLDGDRIDIQYF
CDR3nt: TGTGCCACCAGCTTAGATGGGGACAGGATAGACATTCAGTACTTC
d_gene: TRBD1
v_gene: TRBV15
j_gene: TRBJ2-4
abundance: NA